This T cell receptor beta chain was identified during a study of T cells in Graves' hyperthyroidism and ophthalmopathy. Study-wide points: The blood repertoire included most of the expanded thyroid clonotypes above 0.001. Model predictions of ophthalmopathy came a median around 6.5 months before onset.

This clonotype was picked up many times. Its antigen is still unknown. Template material for amplifying TCR beta CDR3 regions consisted of RNA transcripts. HTBI primers were employed in a first-round RT-PCR of the TCR CDR3. TCRdb re-called the multiplex PCR reads with MiXCR, one entry per CDR3 protein. This sample has approximately 690,000 distinct CDR3 sequences; around 21% occur once, and the top ten carry 30% to 40%. There are 14 residues in the CDR3. V lost 4 bases and J 4 bases, leaving 10 bases between the germline ends. The sample was blood. This clonotype was sampled from a man aged 30-40 years with Graves' ophthalmopathy. The V call is TRBV12-3 or TRBV12-4, the J call TRBJ1-4; D is ambiguous. CDR3 sequence (DNA): TGTGCCAGCAGTTCACAGAGAGTTAATGAAAAACTGTTTTTT. This sequence encodes CASSSQRVNEKLFF.